One sample yielded the 16 T cell receptor beta chains listed below, sequenced in a study of cytomegalovirus exposure and HLA in healthy donors. Vbeta (60) and Jbeta (13) primers were used in the PCR. Profiled with immunoSEQ multiplex PCR; TCRdb holds only in-frame clones, not every one. The sample consists of 50,000 to 70,000 clones, 80% of them appearing once. Sequencing input: PBMCs. Receptors were obtained from a woman aged 35 to 49 in good health and CMV-seronegative.

The J gene is TRBJ1-5, the V gene TRBV7-2; a weak D match, TRBD1 (5 bases). The CDR3 sequence is 15 residues long. Germline V CDR1 and CDR2: SGHTA, FQGNSA. The ends were cut back, 1 base at V and 2 bases at J, with 9 bases in the middle. CDR3 amino acids: CASSLGQLGNQPQHF. CDR3 nucleotide sequence: TGTGCCAGCAGCTTAGGACAGCTTGGCAATCAGCCCCAGCATTTT.

This chain joins TRBV5-1 and TRBJ1-4, with 11 bases that match TRBD1. Germline values: CDR1 SGHRS, CDR2 YFSETQ. With V trimmed by 2 bases and J by 8 bases, 5 bases remained unmatched. The CDR3 is made up of 15 amino acids. CDR3 bases: TGCGCCAGCAGCTTTGGACAGGGGGCTTTGGAAAAACTGTTTTTT. Residues: CASSFGQGALEKLFF.

The rearrangement uses TRBV5-4 and TRBJ2-6, with a tentative D call TRBD1 (6 bases). From germline, CDR1 is SGHNT and CDR2 YYREEE (reference sequence). V was trimmed by 4 bases and J by 0 bases, leaving 14 bases between them. CDR3 length: 17 amino acids. CDR3 region: CASSQGQSVSGANVLTF. DNA of the CDR3: TGTGCCAGCAGCCAGGGACAAAGCGTCTCTGGGGCCAACGTCCTGACTTTC.

The chain uses TRBV30 and TRBJ2-1, with 10 bases lining up with TRBD2. The CDR3 length is 13 residues. V gave up 7 bases and J gave up 3 bases; unmatched junction bases: 3. Looked up from germline, CDR1 is GTSNPN and CDR2 is SVGIG (reference sequence). CDR3 residues: CAFEREGYNEQFF. CDR3 DNA: TGTGCCTTCGAGCGGGAGGGCTACAATGAGCAGTTCTTC.

J is TRBJ2-3 and V is TRBV4-2, with TRBD1 matching over 10 bases. Germline assignment: CDR1 LGHNA and CDR2 YNFKEQ. This CDR3 has 14 residues. Trimming at V came to 6 bases and at J to 6 bases, leaving 6 bases not matched to a gene. In DNA, the CDR3 is TGTGCCAGCAGAAGAGACAGGGGGCCCGATACGCAGTATTTT. It encodes CASRRDRGPDTQYF.

CDR3 nucleotides: TGTGCCAGCAGCCCCGGGACTTCCACGAACACCGGGGAGCTGTTTTTT. Protein: CASSPGTSTNTGELFF. This chain joins TRBV7-3 and TRBJ2-2, with D possibly being TRBD2 (6 bases). Germline CDR1 reads SGHTA; CDR2 reads FQGTGA. This CDR3 has 16 residues. Trimming removed 5 bases from V and 0 bases from J, with 13 bases in between.

The chain joins TRBV18 to TRBJ2-3, with D unresolved. The V gene's germline CDR1 is KGHSH and CDR2 LQKENI. This CDR3 has 17 amino acids. V gave up 1 base and J gave up 0 bases, with 14 bases separating them. CDR3 loop: CASSPRQADASTDTQYF. Here the CDR3 DNA reads TGTGCCAGCTCACCACGCCAGGCTGACGCTAGCACAGATACGCAGTATTTT.

The chain uses TRBV7-8 and TRBJ2-3; 7 bases map to TRBD2. Germline CDR1 reads SGHVS; CDR2 reads FQNEAQ. This CDR3 contains 15 residues. The V segment lost 1 base and the J segment 2 bases; nucleotides outside the gene matches: 3. The CDR3 DNA is TGTGCCAGCAGCTTAGGGACTAGTGTCACAGATACGCAGTATTTT. It is translated as CASSLGTSVTDTQYF.

This clone was seen a handful of times. The chain links TRBV7-2 to TRBJ1-3; 7 nucleotides line up with TRBD1. With 5 bases clipped from V and 4 bases from J, the junction kept 11 bases outside the gene matches. Germline assignment: CDR1 SGHTA and CDR2 FQGNSA. This CDR3 region has 16 residues. CDR3 in amino acids: CASSPDTGARGNTIYF. As DNA, the CDR3 is TGTGCCAGCAGCCCAGACACAGGGGCTAGAGGAAACACCATATATTTT. Filled out from reference TRBV7-2 and TRBJ1-3, the complete variable domain reads GAGVSQSPSNKVTEKGKDVELRCDPISGHTALYWYRQSLGQGLEFLIYFQGNSAPDKSGLPSDRFSAERTGGSVSTLTIQRTQQEDSAVYLCASSPDTGARGNTIYFGEGSWLTVV.

V usage is TRBV28 and J usage is TRBJ2-7, with a weak D call TRBD1 (6 bases). The CDR3 contains 13 residues. V lost 3 bases and J lost 6, with 12 bases in between. Per germline, CDR1 MDHEN and CDR2 SYDVKM. CDR3 bases: TGTGCCAGCAGTTTGACACAGGGTAGCGAGCAGTACTTC. Protein product: CASSLTQGSEQYF.

This chain links TRBV5-1 with TRBJ2-5; TRBD2 matches 9 bases. The germline V gene has CDR1 SGHRS and CDR2 YFSETQ. V was clipped by 3 bases and J by 3 bases; unmatched bases: 3. This CDR3 has 14 residues. CDR3 sequence: CASSSVAGEETQYF. CDR3 nucleotides: TGCGCCAGCAGCTCCGTAGCGGGGGAAGAGACCCAGTACTTC.

The J gene is TRBJ2-2, the V gene TRBV28, with 9 bases fitting TRBD2. J was trimmed by 7 bases and V by 5 bases; bases with no gene match: 2. Germline V gene sequence: CDR1 MDHEN, CDR2 SYDVKM. This CDR3 has 13 amino acids. CDR3 nucleotide sequence: TGTGCCAGCAGTCTAGCGGGATTCGGGGAGCTGTTTTTT. It yields the protein CASSLAGFGELFF.

This clone was seen only once. V usage is TRBV19 and J usage is TRBJ2-1; D may be TRBD2 (6 bases). V dropped 6 bases and J dropped 4 bases, with 16 bases sitting between them. The germline CDR1 and CDR2 sequences are LNHDA and SQIVND (reference sequence). CDR3 length: 15 amino acids. CDR3: CASRDHAGNYNEQFF. Here the CDR3 DNA reads TGTGCCAGTAGGGACCATGCGGGAAATTACAATGAGCAGTTCTTC.

The chain joins TRBV28 to TRBJ1-1; TRBD1 agrees at 7 bases. CDR1 and CDR2 from the germline V gene are MDHEN and SYDVKM. With V trimmed by 8 bases and J by 5 bases, 2 bases remained unmatched. CDR3 length: 11 residues. CDR3 protein: CASEGATEAFF. The CDR3 region has the DNA TGTGCCAGCGAGGGGGCAACTGAAGCTTTCTTT.

The chain couples TRBV6-6 to TRBJ1-1, with 7 bases matching TRBD1. V trimming: 5 bases; J trimming: 4 bases; junction bases outside the gene matches: 1. The CDR3 runs to 12 residues. The V gene's germline CDR1 is MNHNY and CDR2 SVGAGI (reference sequence). The CDR3 sequence is CASSPGGTEAFF. CDR3 coding DNA: TGTGCCAGCAGTCCAGGGGGCACTGAAGCTTTCTTT.

The chain is built from TRBV9 and TRBJ2-1, with D unclear. V gave up 5 bases and J gave up 9 bases, with 15 bases separating them. Germline V gene lookup returns CDR1 SGDLS and CDR2 YYNGEE. The CDR3 sequence is 13 residues long. The CDR3 protein is CASSPRSTGEQFF. In nucleotides, the CDR3 is TGTGCCAGCAGTCCCAGGTCCACCGGTGAGCAGTTCTTC.